This TCR beta chain was documented in a study of shared clonotypes between healthy human individuals. The V and J ends lost 5 bases and 6 bases, in that order; junction bases with no gene match: 4. CDR3 length equals 13 residues. The germline V gene has CDR1 LNHDA and CDR2 SQIVND (reference sequence). Participating donors were healthy, HIV-negative adults free of recent acute infections or vaccinations. In the original workflow: Quality scores were absent from the junction-only immunoSEQ sequences, so filtering differed. The method was immunoSEQ multiplex PCR; TCRdb's version includes in-frame clones alone and lacks a portion of them. Clonal size and the V and J genes are those of that table, whereas D and trimming came from the DNA. This sample has about 2.4 million clones; 93% occur once, and the top ten carry roughly 0.39%.

This receptor was identified in a man aged 18-30 years in good health. Some clones in this sample may be carry-over from other donors' samples. The chain has TRBV19 and TRBJ1-2; TRBD1 agrees at 9 bases. The sequenced sample was naive CD4+ T cells from PBMCs. Subset denoted: CD45RA+ positively selected. CDR3 in DNA: TGTGCCAGTAGTTCGGGACAGGGAAATGGCTACACCTTC. It translates to CASSSGQGNGYTF.